This T cell receptor beta chain is drawn from a study of OX40 agonist ivuxolimab in advanced cancers. On this clone itself: Its target is unknown.

Study-level findings and limits: Certain nonresponders likewise exhibited a low normalized T-cell clonal expansion. Among the lowest levels of clonal expansion were found in partial responders at 0.1-3.0 mg/kg. The specificity for antigen of the expanded peripheral T cells was not determined. Within 6 weeks, CD4+ and CD8+ blood T cells expanded clonally at 0.1 to 3.0 mg/kg.

From germline, CDR1 is SGDLS and CDR2 YYNGEE. The germline V and J ends were trimmed by 1 base and 7 bases, with 21 bases remaining between them. This CDR3 is built from 18 residues. Here immunoSEQ multiplex PCR was the method, and the copy in TCRdb shows in-frame clones only, minus some. The repertoire holds fewer than 70,000 clones, with approximately 90% as singletons. The sequence was collected from an adult with an advanced solid tumor such as melanoma, head and neck, liver or kidney cancer. This sample comprised CD4+ or CD8+ T cells sorted from blood, obtained in a trial of the OX40 agonist ivuxolimab. The J gene is TRBJ1-6, the V gene TRBV9; maybe TRBD1 (6 bases). In DNA, the CDR3 is TGTGCCAGCAGCGTACCAGCATCGCGGACAGTTGGAAATTCACCCCTCCACTTT. The encoded protein is CASSVPASRTVGNSPLHF.